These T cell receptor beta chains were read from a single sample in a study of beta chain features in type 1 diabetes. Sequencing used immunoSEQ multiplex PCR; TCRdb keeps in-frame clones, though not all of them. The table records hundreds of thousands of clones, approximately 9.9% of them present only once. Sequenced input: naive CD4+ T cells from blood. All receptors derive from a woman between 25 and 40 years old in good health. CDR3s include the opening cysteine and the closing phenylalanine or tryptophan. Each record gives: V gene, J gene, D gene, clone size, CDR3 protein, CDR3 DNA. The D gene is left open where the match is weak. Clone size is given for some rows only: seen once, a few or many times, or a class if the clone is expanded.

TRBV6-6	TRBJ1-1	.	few	CASSTLQGTEAFF	TGTGCCAGCAGTACCCTACAGGGCACTGAAGCTTTCTTT
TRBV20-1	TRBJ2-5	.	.	CSARPLETQYF	TGCAGTGCAAGACCACTAGAGACCCAGTACTTC
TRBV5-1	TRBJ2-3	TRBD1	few	CASSLAVTGGGTDTQYF	TGCGCCAGCAGCTTGGCCGTGACAGGGGGCGGCACAGATACGCAGTATTTT
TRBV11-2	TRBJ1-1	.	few	CASSFSDLNTEAFF	TGTGCCAGCAGCTTTTCAGATTTGAACACTGAAGCTTTCTTT
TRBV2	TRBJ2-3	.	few	CASNLQARTQYF	TGTGCCAGCAACCTACAGGCTCGGACGCAGTATTTT
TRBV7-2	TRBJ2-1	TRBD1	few	CASSQGQGPYNEQFF	TGTGCCAGCAGCCAAGGACAGGGACCCTACAATGAGCAGTTCTTC
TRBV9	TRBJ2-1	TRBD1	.	CASSPRDRLYNEQFF	TGTGCCAGCAGCCCCCGGGACAGACTCTACAATGAGCAGTTCTTC
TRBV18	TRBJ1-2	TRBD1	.	CASSPRQGDYTF	TGTGCCAGCTCACCACGACAGGGTGACTACACCTTC
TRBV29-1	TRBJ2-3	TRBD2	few	CSVFAGTSGLNTQYF	TGCAGCGTTTTCGCCGGGACTAGCGGACTTAATACGCAGTATTTT
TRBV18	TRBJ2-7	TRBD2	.	CASSLGTSGEQYF	TGTGCCAGCTCCCTCGGGACTAGCGGAGAGCAGTACTTC
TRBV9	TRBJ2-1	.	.	CASSVGTGEQFF	TGTGCCAGCAGCGTAGGTACCGGTGAGCAGTTCTTC
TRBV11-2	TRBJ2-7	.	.	CASSFLPGTASYEQYF	TGTGCCAGCAGCTTCCTACCGGGAACAGCATCCTACGAGCAGTACTTC
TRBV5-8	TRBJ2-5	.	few	CASTRNQETQYF	TGTGCCAGCACTAGAAACCAAGAGACCCAGTACTTC
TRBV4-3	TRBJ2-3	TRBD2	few	CASSKRTSGDTQYF	TGCGCCAGCAGCAAAAGGACTAGCGGGGACACGCAGTATTTT
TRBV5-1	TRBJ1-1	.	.	CASSASVQGMNTEAFF	TGCGCCAGCAGCGCGTCCGTACAGGGCATGAACACTGAAGCTTTCTTT